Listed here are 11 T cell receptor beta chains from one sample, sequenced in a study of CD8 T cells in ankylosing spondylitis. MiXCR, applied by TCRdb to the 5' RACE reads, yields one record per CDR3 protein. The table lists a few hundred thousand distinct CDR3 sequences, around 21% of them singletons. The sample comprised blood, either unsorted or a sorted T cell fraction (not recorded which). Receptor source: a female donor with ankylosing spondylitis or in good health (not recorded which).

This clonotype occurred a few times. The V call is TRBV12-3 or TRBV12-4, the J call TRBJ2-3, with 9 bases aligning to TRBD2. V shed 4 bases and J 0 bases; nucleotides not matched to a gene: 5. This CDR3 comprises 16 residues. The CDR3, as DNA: TGTGCCAGCAGTTGGGCTAGCGGGACTAGCACAGATACGCAGTATTTT. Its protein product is CASSWASGTSTDTQYF.

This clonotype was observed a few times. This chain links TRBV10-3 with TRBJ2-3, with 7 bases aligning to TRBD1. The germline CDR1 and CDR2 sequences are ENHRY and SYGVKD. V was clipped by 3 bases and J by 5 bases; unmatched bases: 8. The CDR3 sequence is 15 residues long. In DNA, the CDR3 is TGTGCCATCAGTGATCGGGAAGGGGGCTTAGATACGCAGTATTTT. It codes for CAISDREGGLDTQYF.

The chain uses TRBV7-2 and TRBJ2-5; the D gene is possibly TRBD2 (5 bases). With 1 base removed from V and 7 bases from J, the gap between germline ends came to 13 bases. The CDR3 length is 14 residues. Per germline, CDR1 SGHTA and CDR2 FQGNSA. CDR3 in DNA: TGTGCCAGCAGCTTAGGGTCGGGGATGGTGACCCAGTACTTC. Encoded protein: CASSLGSGMVTQYF.

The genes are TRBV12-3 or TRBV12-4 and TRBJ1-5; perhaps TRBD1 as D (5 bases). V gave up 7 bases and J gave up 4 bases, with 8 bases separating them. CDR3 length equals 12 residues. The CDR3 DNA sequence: TGTGCCAGCATGGCAGGGAATCAGCCCCAGCATTTT. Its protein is CASMAGNQPQHF.

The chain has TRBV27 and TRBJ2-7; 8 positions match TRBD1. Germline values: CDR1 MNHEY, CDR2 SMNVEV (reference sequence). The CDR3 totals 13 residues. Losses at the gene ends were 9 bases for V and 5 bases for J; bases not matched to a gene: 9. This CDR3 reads CASGTGVYDEQYF. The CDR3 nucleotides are TGTGCCAGTGGGACAGGTGTGTATGACGAGCAGTACTTC.

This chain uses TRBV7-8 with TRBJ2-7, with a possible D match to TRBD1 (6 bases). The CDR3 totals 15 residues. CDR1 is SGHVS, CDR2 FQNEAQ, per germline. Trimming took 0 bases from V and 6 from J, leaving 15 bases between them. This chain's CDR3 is CASSLAVQGSGEQYF. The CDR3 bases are TGTGCCAGCAGCTTAGCAGTCCAGGGGTCTGGCGAGCAGTACTTC.

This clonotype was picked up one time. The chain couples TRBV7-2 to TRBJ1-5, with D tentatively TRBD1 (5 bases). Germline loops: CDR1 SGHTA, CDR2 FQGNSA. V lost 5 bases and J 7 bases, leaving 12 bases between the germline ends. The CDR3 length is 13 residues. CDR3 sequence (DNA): TGTGCCAGCAGCGGGAGGGGCGAACAGCCCCAGCATTTT. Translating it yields CASSGRGEQPQHF.

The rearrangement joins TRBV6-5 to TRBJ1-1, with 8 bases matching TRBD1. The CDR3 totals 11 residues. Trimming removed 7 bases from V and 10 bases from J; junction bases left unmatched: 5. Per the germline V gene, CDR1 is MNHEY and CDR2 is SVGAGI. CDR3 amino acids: CASNRGAAAFF. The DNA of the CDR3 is TGTGCCAGCAACAGGGGGGCAGCAGCTTTCTTT.

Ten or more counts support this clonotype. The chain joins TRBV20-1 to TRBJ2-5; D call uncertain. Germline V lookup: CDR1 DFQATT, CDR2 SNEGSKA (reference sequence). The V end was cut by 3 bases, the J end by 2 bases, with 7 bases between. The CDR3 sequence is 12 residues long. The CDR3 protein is CSARLRQETQYF. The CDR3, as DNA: TGCAGTGCTAGGCTTAGACAAGAGACCCAGTACTTC.

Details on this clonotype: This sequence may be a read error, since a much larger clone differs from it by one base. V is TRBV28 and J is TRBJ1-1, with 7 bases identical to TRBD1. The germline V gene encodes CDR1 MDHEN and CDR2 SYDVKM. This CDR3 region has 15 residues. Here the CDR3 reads CAISPQTGMNTEAFF. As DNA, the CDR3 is TGTGCCATCAGTCCACAGACAGGGATGAACACTGAAGCTTTCTTT.

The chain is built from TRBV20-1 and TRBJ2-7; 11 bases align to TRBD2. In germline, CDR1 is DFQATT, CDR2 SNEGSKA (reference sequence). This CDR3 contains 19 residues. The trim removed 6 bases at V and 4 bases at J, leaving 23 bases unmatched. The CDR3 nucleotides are TGCAGTGCCGCCCCAGTGGGGACTAGCGGCCCTCTTCTCCGATACGAGCAGTACTTC. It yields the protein CSAAPVGTSGPLLRYEQYF.